The sequence of this T cell receptor beta chain was determined in a study of glioma-infiltrating T cells after dendritic cell vaccination. Findings and limits, study-wide: Only a small number of patients had complete blood and tumor samples.

As for this clone: Its antigen is undetermined.

The data were produced by immunoSEQ multiplex PCR, yet TCRdb's version contains in-frame clones alone and is incomplete. The repertoire includes around 62,000 clones, approximately 78% of them detected once, and approximately 8.5% sits in the top ten. The source material was blood, sampled before dendritic cell vaccination. The TCR comes from a human donor with glioblastoma.

In DNA, the CDR3 is TGTGCCACCCGCGGGACAGGGAGCTCCTACGAGCAGTACTTC. This gives the protein CATRGTGSSYEQYF. This chain uses TRBV6-6 with TRBJ2-7, with 9 positions matching TRBD1. The CDR3 spans 14 residues. CDR1 is MNHNY and CDR2 is SVGAGI in the germline V gene (reference sequence). Losses at the gene ends were 10 bases for V and 0 bases for J; bases not matched to a gene: 7.